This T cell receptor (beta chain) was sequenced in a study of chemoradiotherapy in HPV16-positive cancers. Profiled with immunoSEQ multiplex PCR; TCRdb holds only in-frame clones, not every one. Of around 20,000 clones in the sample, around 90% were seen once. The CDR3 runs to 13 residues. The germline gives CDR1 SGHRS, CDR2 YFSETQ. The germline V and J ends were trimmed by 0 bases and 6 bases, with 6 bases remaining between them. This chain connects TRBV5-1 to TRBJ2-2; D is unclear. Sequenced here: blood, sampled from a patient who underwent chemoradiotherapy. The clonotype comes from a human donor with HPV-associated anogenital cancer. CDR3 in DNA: TGCGCCAGCAGCTTGGGTCCACCCGGGGAGCTGTTTTTT. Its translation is CASSLGPPGELFF.